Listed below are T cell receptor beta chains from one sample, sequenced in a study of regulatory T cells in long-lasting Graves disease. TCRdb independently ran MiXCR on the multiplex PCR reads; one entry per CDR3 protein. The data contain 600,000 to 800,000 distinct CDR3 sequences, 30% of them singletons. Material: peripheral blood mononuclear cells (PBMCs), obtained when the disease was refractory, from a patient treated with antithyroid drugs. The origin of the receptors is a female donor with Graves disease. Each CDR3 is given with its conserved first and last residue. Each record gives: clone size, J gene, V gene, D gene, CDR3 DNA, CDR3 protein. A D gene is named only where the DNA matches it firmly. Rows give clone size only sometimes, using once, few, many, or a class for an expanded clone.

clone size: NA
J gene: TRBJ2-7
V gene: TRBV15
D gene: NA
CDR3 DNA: TGTGCCAGCAGCGCAGTAGCGCAAATGTACTTC
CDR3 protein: CASSAVAQMYF

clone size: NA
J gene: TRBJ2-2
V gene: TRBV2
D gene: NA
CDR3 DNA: TGTGCCAGCTTAAAGGGGACAACGAACACCGGGGAGCTGTTTTTT
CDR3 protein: CASLKGTTNTGELFF

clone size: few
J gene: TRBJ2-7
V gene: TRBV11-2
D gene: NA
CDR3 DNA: TGTGCCAGCAGCTTAGTGGGCGGGAAGGACGAGCAGTACTTC
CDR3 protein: CASSLVGGKDEQYF

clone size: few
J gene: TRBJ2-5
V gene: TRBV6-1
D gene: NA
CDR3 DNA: TGTGCCACCCTACGCCTAGAGACCCAGTACTTC
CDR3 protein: CATLRLETQYF

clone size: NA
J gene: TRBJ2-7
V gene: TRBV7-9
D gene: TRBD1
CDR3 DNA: TGTGCCAGCAGCTTGTTCGGGACAGGGGCCTACGAGCAGTACTTC
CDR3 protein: CASSLFGTGAYEQYF

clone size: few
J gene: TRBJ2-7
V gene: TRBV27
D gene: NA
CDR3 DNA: TGTGCCAGCCTGAGAGGGGGTTCCTACGAGCAGTACTTC
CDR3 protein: CASLRGGSYEQYF

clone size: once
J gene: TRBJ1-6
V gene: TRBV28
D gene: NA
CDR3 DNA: TGTGCCAGCAGAAGACCCTCGGTGGATTCACCCCTCCACTTT
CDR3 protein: CASRRPSVDSPLHF

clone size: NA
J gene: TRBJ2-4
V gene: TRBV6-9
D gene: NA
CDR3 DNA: TGTGCCAGCAGTTACCCACTGGGGGAGAGGGGCAAAAACATTCAGTACTTC
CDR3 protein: CASSYPLGERGKNIQYF

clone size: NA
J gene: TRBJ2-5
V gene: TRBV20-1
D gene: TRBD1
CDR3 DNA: TGCAGTGCTCGGGACAGGGGCTGGGAGACCCAGTACTTC
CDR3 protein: CSARDRGWETQYF

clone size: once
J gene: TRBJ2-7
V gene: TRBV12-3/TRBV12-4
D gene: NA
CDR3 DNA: TGTGCCAGCAGTTTAGCGCTAAGAGGGAACGAGCAGTACTTC
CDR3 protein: CASSLALRGNEQYF

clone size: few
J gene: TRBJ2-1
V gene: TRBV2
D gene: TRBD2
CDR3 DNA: TGTGCCAGCAGTTTGTTAGCGGGGCTCTCCTACAATGAGCAGTTCTTC
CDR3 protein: CASSLLAGLSYNEQFF

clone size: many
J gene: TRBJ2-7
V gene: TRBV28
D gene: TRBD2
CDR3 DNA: TGTGCCAGCATCCAGCGGGGAGCGCAGTACTTC
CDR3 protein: CASIQRGAQYF

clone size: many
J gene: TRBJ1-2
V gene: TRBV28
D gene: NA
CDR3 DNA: TGTGCCATTCAAGACCACTCTACCTATGGCTACACCTTC
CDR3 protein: CAIQDHSTYGYTF

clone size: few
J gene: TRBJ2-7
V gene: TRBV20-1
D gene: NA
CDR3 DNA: TGCAGTGCTAGAGTTATACAGGGGACTTCCAGCCTCTCCTACGAGCAGTACTTC
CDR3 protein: CSARVIQGTSSLSYEQYF

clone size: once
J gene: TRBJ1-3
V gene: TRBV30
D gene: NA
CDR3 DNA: TGTGCCTGGGGCGACAGCTCTGGAGTCACCATATATTTT
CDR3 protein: CAWGDSSGVTIYF

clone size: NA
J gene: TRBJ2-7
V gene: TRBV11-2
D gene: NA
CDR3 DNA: TGTGCCAGCAGCTTTGCCAGAGACTACGAGCAGTACTTC
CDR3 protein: CASSFARDYEQYF

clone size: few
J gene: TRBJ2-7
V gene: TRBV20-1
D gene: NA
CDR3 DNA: TGCAGTGCCGTCCCGGACGGTTCCTACGAGCAGTACTTC
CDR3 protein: CSAVPDGSYEQYF

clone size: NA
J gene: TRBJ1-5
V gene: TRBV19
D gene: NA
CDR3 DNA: TGTGCCAGTAGTAAGACCGGGACGGTAAATCAGCCCCAGCATTTT
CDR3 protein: CASSKTGTVNQPQHF

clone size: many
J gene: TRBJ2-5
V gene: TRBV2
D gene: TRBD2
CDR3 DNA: TGTGCCAGCAGTGAGCCGGGACTAGCGGGAATGGAGACCCAGTACTTC
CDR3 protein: CASSEPGLAGMETQYF

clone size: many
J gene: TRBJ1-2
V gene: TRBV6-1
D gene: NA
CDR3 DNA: TGTGCCAGCAGTGAAGTAAGCTGGAACTATGGCTACACCTTC
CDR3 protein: CASSEVSWNYGYTF

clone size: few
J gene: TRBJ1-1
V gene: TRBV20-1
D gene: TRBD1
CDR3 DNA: TGCAGTGCTCCTCTTCGGGACAGTGAAGCTTTCTTT
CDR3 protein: CSAPLRDSEAFF

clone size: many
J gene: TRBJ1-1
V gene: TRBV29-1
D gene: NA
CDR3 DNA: TGCAGCGTTTCGGGACGTATGAACACTGAAGCTTTCTTT
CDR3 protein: CSVSGRMNTEAFF

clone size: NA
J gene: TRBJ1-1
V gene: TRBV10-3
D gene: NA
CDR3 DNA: TGTGCCATCACCGAGACACTTGGAGGCACTGAAGCTTTCTTT
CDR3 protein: CAITETLGGTEAFF

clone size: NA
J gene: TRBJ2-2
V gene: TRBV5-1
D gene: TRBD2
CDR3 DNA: TGCGCCAGCAGCTTGCCTAGCGGGAACCCGACCGGGGAGCTGTTTTTT
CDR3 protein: CASSLPSGNPTGELFF

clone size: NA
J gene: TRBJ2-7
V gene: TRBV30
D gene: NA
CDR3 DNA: TGTGCCAGCAGTTACACCGGAGCCTACGAGCAGTACTTC
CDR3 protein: CASSYTGAYEQYF

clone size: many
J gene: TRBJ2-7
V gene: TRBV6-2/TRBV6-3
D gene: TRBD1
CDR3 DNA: TGTGCCAGCAGTCCCGCGACAGGGAGTTCCTACGAGCAGTACTTC
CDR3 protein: CASSPATGSSYEQYF

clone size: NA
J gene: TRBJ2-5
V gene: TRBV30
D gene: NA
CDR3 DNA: TGTGCCTTATTAGCGGAAGAGGCCCAGTACTTC
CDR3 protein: CALLAEEAQYF

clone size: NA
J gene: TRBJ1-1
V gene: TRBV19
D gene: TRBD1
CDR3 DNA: TGTGCCAGTAGTCAAGGGGTACGGGACAGTGGGCCCCAGATGAACACTGAAGCTTTCTTT
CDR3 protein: CASSQGVRDSGPQMNTEAFF

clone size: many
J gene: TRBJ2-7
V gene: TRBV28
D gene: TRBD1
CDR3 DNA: TGTGCCAGCAGTGAACAGGGGGGTCTGTATGAGCAGTACTTC
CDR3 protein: CASSEQGGLYEQYF